This T cell receptor beta chain was identified in a study of T cells in localized non-small cell lung cancer (dated by TCRdb to the early 2020s). Study-level background: The study examined T cell repertoires in roughly 240 patients with early-stage NSCLC and compared tumors with uninvolved tumor-adjacent lungs. Of the NSCLC patients, 129 were male and approximately 97 were female, and the mean age was around 70 years. The cohort consisted of around 250 treatment-naive NSCLC patients whose localized lung tumors had been resected. The full study reports these points: A median of 57 of the top 100 tumor clones turned up in the paired uninvolved adjacent lung, and 25 to 35 of those clones also ranked among the top 100 of that same adjacent lung. Longer overall survival was associated with higher T cell density in blood, whereas shorter survival was associated with higher clonality in adjacent lung. The highest T cell clonality was observed in uninvolved tumor-adjacent lung, where clonality exceeded that of tumor, suggesting that antigenic responses were more focused in uninvolved tumor-adjacent lung. Because multi-region tumor sequencing was not done, intratumor heterogeneity could not be ruled out. Since the design was exploratory, TCR variables were selected using unadjusted p-values with no false-discovery rate correction.

The CDR1 and CDR2 encoded by the germline V gene are SGHRS and YFSETQ. V is cut by 2 bases and J by 6 bases, and the space between the germline ends is 14 bases. The CDR3 numbers 14 residues from cysteine through phenylalanine. The CDR3 DNA has 42 bases and is translated from base 1. TCR beta CDR3 regions were sequenced from DNA using the immunoSEQ Assay. As for the original processing: T cell density was computed as TCR beta template counts normalized to usable DNA estimated by amplifying housekeeping genes. Richness was estimated using the preseqR package, with extrapolation to 400,000 templates for PBMC samples and to 120,000 templates for tissue samples. Clonality was defined as one minus Pielou's evenness. Tissue-enriched TCRs were identified by differential abundance testing using productive amino-acid clonotypes, minimum total count 5 and alpha 0.1. The Jaccard Index and the Morisita Overlap Index were used to quantify repertoire overlap between compartments. GLIPH grouped TCR beta CDR3s together with public tetramer-defined viral CDR3s, and a viral motif had to include at least three viral sequences and also show V-gene enrichment. Not all clones reach the TCRdb copy of this immuneACCESS table, which keeps in-frame sequences only. Checked studies attribute under half of the gap to unresolved V genes and leave the rest unexplained. V, J and clone size were drawn from that table, and D and trimming were deduced from the DNA. In this sample the table shows 70,000 or so clones, about 88% of which occur a single time. The ten largest make up 1% to 1.5% of the sample.

As concerns this clone: What this receptor recognizes is not known. Base-call qualities are not available, and no considerably larger clone is one nucleotide away.

At diagnosis, peripheral blood, uninvolved tumor-adjacent lung and tumor were collected and stored as a combination of fresh-frozen and FFPE material. For TCR repertoire profiling, blood samples were analyzed in the form of peripheral blood mononuclear cells. This sequence was found in a female donor older than 55 with stage I lung adenocarcinoma. The chain couples TRBV5-1 to TRBJ1-1; the D gene cannot be resolved reliably. Sequenced material: peripheral blood, taken before any cancer treatment. CDR3 loop: CASSLMLLGSEAFF. The DNA is TGCGCCAGCAGCTTAATGTTACTGGGCTCTGAAGCTTTCTTT. Reference TRBV5-1 and TRBJ1-1 genes cover what lies past the CDR3, so the full variable domain is KAGVTQTPRYLIKTRGQQVTLSCSPISGHRSVSWYQQTPGQGLQFLFEYFSETQRNKGNFPGRFSGRQFSNSRSEMNVSTLELGDSALYLCASSLMLLGSEAFFGQGTRLTVV.